This T cell receptor beta chain was identified during a study of T-cell memory formation after mild COVID-19 (dated by TCRdb to the early 2020s). For the wider study: Most TCR sequence clusters were specific to one of the two donors. Longitudinal TCRalpha and TCRbeta repertoire sequencing tracked T-cell clones expanding and contracting after mild COVID-19 in two donors. Two young, previously healthy adult volunteers made up the cohort, one male and one female.

Ficoll-Paque density gradient centrifugation was the method used to isolate PBMCs. For sequencing, an Illumina NovaSeq 6000 was employed. Using 5'RACE with constant-segment primers, TCRalpha and TCRbeta cDNA libraries were constructed, with sample barcodes and unique molecular identifiers added in the process. RNA was extracted from every sample with Trizol reagent. Library amplification was performed in two PCR steps, and a second sample barcode and Illumina TruSeq adapters were introduced in the second step. Libraries were sequenced on an Illumina NovaSeq with 2 x 150 bp paired-end reads. The authors' analysis ran thus. Demultiplexing of reads and collapsing into UMI-guided consensus sequences were performed with migec v1.2.7. Using mixcr v2.1.11, UMI consensuses were aligned to TRA and TRB V and J templates and then assembled into clonotypes. A clonotype was counted as expanded or contracted only when both edgeR and NoisET called the clonotype significant, with the noise models trained on biological replicates. For edgeR calls, a false discovery rate-adjusted p below 0.01 and a log2 fold-change threshold of 1 were applied. As an exploratory analysis of dynamics, PCA with hierarchical clustering was applied to max-normalized trajectories of the 1000 most abundant clonotypes. The CD4 or CD8 phenotype of responding clones was assigned using the separately sequenced CD4+ and CD8+ repertoires. Through fastp at Q25 and MiXCR, TCRdb rebuilt clones from the public reads, retaining in-frame beta chains. Every distinct CDR3 protein forms one entry, paired with its most common genes and DNA. What appears here as the V and J calls and clone size reflects TCRdb's work, not the paper's. This sample gives fewer than 650,000 distinct CDR3 sequences in total; 17% of them show up just once. The top ten constitute around 8.1% of the sample.

A remark on this clonotype: The target of this receptor is not known. Base-call qualities are not available, and no considerably larger clone is one nucleotide away.

Points the paper makes about the study in general: Balanced CD4/CD8 phenotypes were observed for clones contracting from day 15 to 85, whereas a bias towards CD4+ was observed for a second wave of clones expanding from day 15 to 37. SARS-CoV-2 specificity was not confirmed for the second-wave clones peaking on day 37. Only two mild cases were covered in the study, and larger cohorts including severe cases with pre-infection samples were considered necessary. Some responding clones were found in pre-infection memory, which suggests that pre-existing cross-reactive memory T cells took part in the SARS-CoV-2 response. Contracting CD4+ clones were located mainly in the CM and EM memory subsets, whereas CD8+ clones were found to be enriched in EMRA.

The sequenced sample was PBMCs or a T cell subset sorted from them (not recorded which). The origin of this receptor is an adult woman who had mild COVID-19 (a few samples of this study predate the infection). The sample titles of this study are shuffled in the database, so cell type and time point are left out; the donor was told from shared clones.

DNA sequence: TGTGCCAGCAGCTTGGGGAGGCTGACCGGGGAGCTGTTTTTT. This yields the protein CASSLGRLTGELFF. This receptor chain uses TRBV5-6 and TRBJ2-2; the D segment could be TRBD2, given 5 matching bases. From the cysteine through the phenylalanine, the CDR3 covers 14 amino acids. Of the read, only the CDR3 DNA is kept; its 42 bases are in frame from base 1. V is clipped by 0 bases and J by 5 bases, and the sequence between their germline boundaries is 8 bases long. CDR1 and CDR2, looked up from the germline V gene, are SGHDT and YYEEEE. The entire variable domain, with the stretches around the CDR3 drawn from the reference TRBV5-6 and TRBJ2-2 proteins, is DAGVTQSPTHLIKTRGQQVTLRCSPKSGHDTVSWYQQALGQGPQFIFQYYEEEERQRGNFPDRFSGHQFPNYSSELNVNALLLGDSALYLCASSLGRLTGELFFGEGSRLTVL.